Each of the 26 T cell receptor beta chains below was sequenced from the same sample in a study of T-cell memory formation after mild COVID-19. One entry per CDR3 protein results from TCRdb running MiXCR on the 5' RACE reads. This table has approximately 400,000 distinct CDR3 sequences, 20% to 25% appearing once. The sequenced sample was PBMCs or a T cell subset sorted from them (not recorded which). These receptor sequences come from an adult woman who had mild COVID-19 (a few samples of this study predate the infection). Cell type and time point are not known.

Many counts were recorded for this clonotype. The chain carries TRBV7-2 and TRBJ2-1; 7 bases map to TRBD2. CDR3 length: 18 amino acids. V lost 0 bases to trimming and J lost 0 bases; unmatched junction nucleotides: 8. Per the germline V gene, CDR1 is SGHTA and CDR2 is FQGNSA. The CDR3 DNA sequence: TGTGCCAGCAGCTTAGCTTATAGCGGGCGGACCTCCTACAATGAGCAGTTCTTC. This translates into CASSLAYSGRTSYNEQFF.

This clonotype was seen only a few times. The rearrangement joins TRBV14 to TRBJ2-7; D is possibly TRBD1 or TRBD2 (5 bases each). The CDR3 length is 16 residues. CDR1 is SGHDN and CDR2 is FVKESK in the germline V gene. Trimming removed 3 bases from V and 4 bases from J, with 19 bases in between. CDR3: CASSHPPGPHGYEQYF. The CDR3 DNA reads as TGTGCCAGCAGCCATCCACCGGGACCTCACGGGTACGAGCAGTACTTC.

V gene TRBV5-1 combines with J gene TRBJ1-3, with D hard to call. V was clipped by 5 bases and J by 0 bases, with 9 bases between them. Germline CDR1 reads SGHRS; CDR2 reads YFSETQ. The CDR3 has 14 amino acids. The CDR3 loop is CASSDGGSGNTIYF. The CDR3 bases are TGCGCCAGCAGTGATGGCGGCTCTGGAAACACCATATATTTT.

Only a few counts were recorded for this clonotype. This chain connects TRBV12-3 or TRBV12-4 to TRBJ2-3; D gene unclear. Trimming removed 4 bases at V and 2 bases at J, with 16 bases between. The CDR3 sequence is 16 residues long. The CDR3 loop reads CASSSNPRFYTDTQYF. As DNA, the CDR3 is TGTGCCAGCAGTTCAAACCCCAGGTTTTACACAGATACGCAGTATTTT.

This clonotype was counted only a few times. The chain links TRBV7-2 to TRBJ2-2, with D perhaps assigned TRBD1 or TRBD2 (5 bases each). The CDR3 spans 13 residues. Trimming took off 0 bases at V and 6 bases at J, with 5 bases between the two ends. CDR1 is SGHTA and CDR2 is FQGNSA in the germline V gene. The CDR3 is CASSLAGPGELFF. CDR3 in DNA: TGTGCCAGCAGCTTAGCGGGACCCGGGGAGCTGTTTTTT.

This chain joins TRBV2 and TRBJ2-2; possibly TRBD1 for D (5 bases). Trimming took 1 base from V and 6 from J, leaving 12 bases between them. The CDR3 consists of 15 residues. Germline lookup yields CDR1 SNHLY and CDR2 FYNNEI. CDR3 DNA: TGTGCCAGCAGTGAAGGGCAGGGTATAGCCGGGGAGCTGTTTTTT. Protein product: CASSEGQGIAGELFF.

This clonotype was seen more than once but under ten times. The J gene is TRBJ1-2, the V gene TRBV20-1, with 7 nucleotides matching TRBD1. Germline V gene sequence: CDR1 DFQATT, CDR2 SNEGSKA (reference sequence). The CDR3 is 14 amino acids. J gave up 3 bases and V 5 bases, and 9 bases lay outside the gene matches. The CDR3 coding sequence is TGCAGTGCTTATCCAGGGGGGCGAGACTATGGCTACACCTTC. Translation: CSAYPGGRDYGYTF.

This clonotype appeared a few times. This chain uses TRBV7-9 with TRBJ1-2; a weak D match, TRBD1 (6 bases). The germline V and J ends were trimmed by 4 bases and 4 bases, with 13 bases remaining between them. This CDR3 contains 14 residues. CDR1 and CDR2 (germline): SEHNR, FQNEAQ (reference sequence). The CDR3 nucleotides are TGTGCCAGCAGCTCCACACAGGGAACCTATGGCTACACCTTC. It yields the protein CASSSTQGTYGYTF.

The chain joins TRBV7-6 to TRBJ2-3; 9 nucleotides match TRBD2. The J segment lost 3 bases and the V segment lost 5 bases, leaving 6 bases of the junction unmatched. There are 15 residues in the CDR3. From germline, CDR1 is SGHVS and CDR2 FNYEAQ. CDR3: CASSPSRGGTDTQYF. CDR3 in DNA: TGTGCCAGCAGCCCGTCGCGGGGGGGAACAGATACGCAGTATTTT. Based on the CDR3 plus reference TRBV7-6 and TRBJ2-3, the full variable domain is GAGVSQSPRYKVTKRGQDVALRCDPISGHVSLYWYRQALGQGPEFLTYFNYEAQQDKSGLPNDRFSAERPEGSISTLTIQRTEQRDSAMYRCASSPSRGGTDTQYFGPGTRLTVL.

This clonotype was detected a few times. V and J are TRBV4-1 and TRBJ2-1; TRBD2 matches at 9 bases. Germline CDR1 MGHRA, CDR2 YSYEKL. The V segment lost 3 bases and the J segment 9 bases; nucleotides outside the gene matches: 6. The CDR3 has 14 residues. The CDR3 bases are TGCGCCAGCAGCCAGGCGGGGGGGCTCCCTGAGCAGTTCTTC. This sequence encodes CASSQAGGLPEQFF.

This clonotype was detected only once. This chain uses TRBV12-3 or TRBV12-4 with TRBJ2-1; D call uncertain. The CDR3 consists of 14 residues. The germline V and J ends were trimmed by 2 bases and 5 bases, with 10 bases remaining between them. The CDR3 reads CASSLPGRHNEQFF. The CDR3 bases are TGTGCCAGCAGTTTACCAGGTAGACACAATGAGCAGTTCTTC.

The rearrangement uses TRBV4-3 and TRBJ2-1; D is unclear. Germline loops: CDR1 LGHNA, CDR2 YSLEER. With 0 bases removed from V and 3 bases from J, the gap between germline ends came to 12 bases. The CDR3 sequence is 16 residues long. DNA for the CDR3: TGCGCCAGCAGCCAAGATAAGGGCAGGAACTACAATGAGCAGTTCTTC. Its protein is CASSQDKGRNYNEQFF.

The chain has TRBV9 and TRBJ2-5, with D possibly matching TRBD2 (5 bases). Germline CDR1 and CDR2: SGDLS and YYNGEE. CDR3 length: 15 amino acids. Trimming removed 0 bases at V and 2 bases at J, with 11 bases between. The CDR3: CASSVGGSAQETQYF. The CDR3 bases are TGTGCCAGCAGCGTAGGAGGGTCAGCGCAAGAGACCCAGTACTTC.

This clonotype was counted a few times. J is TRBJ2-7 and V is TRBV12-3 or TRBV12-4; a possible D gene is TRBD1 (6 bases). The V gene lost 1 base and the J gene lost 2 bases, with 12 bases spanning the gap. The CDR3 is made up of 15 amino acids. The CDR3 sequence: CASSLGGQPPYEQYF. The CDR3 nucleotides read TGTGCCAGCAGTTTAGGTGGACAGCCCCCCTACGAGCAGTACTTC.

This clonotype occurred once. The chain has TRBV12-3 or TRBV12-4 and TRBJ2-3; 10 bases map to TRBD2. The CDR3 loop spans 15 amino acids. Trimming cost V 3 bases and J 2 bases; bases outside gene matches: 2. CDR3 in amino acids: CASSFSGGPTDTQYF. The DNA of the CDR3 is TGTGCCAGCAGTTTTAGCGGGGGGCCCACAGATACGCAGTATTTT.

The genes are TRBV5-1 and TRBJ2-1, with TRBD2 as a possible D gene (5 bases). The CDR3 is made up of 13 amino acids. In germline, CDR1 is SGHRS, CDR2 YFSETQ. The ends were cut back, 4 bases at V and 9 bases at J, with 14 bases in the middle. The CDR3 reads CASSTGGYPEQFF. The CDR3 nucleotides read TGCGCCAGCAGCACCGGAGGCTACCCTGAGCAGTTCTTC. Complete variable domain (other parts from reference TRBV5-1 and TRBJ2-1): KAGVTQTPRYLIKTRGQQVTLSCSPISGHRSVSWYQQTPGQGLQFLFEYFSETQRNKGNFPGRFSGRQFSNSRSEMNVSTLELGDSALYLCASSTGGYPEQFFGPGTRLTVL.

This clonotype showed up just a few times. The chain recombines TRBV4-3 with TRBJ1-5; D unresolved. Per the germline V gene, CDR1 is LGHNA and CDR2 is YSLEER. The CDR3 consists of 13 residues. V was trimmed by 1 base and J by 7 bases, leaving 8 bases between them. DNA for the CDR3: TGCGCCAGCAGCCAAGTTTTACGGCAGCCCCAGCATTTT. Protein product: CASSQVLRQPQHF.

V is TRBV19 and J is TRBJ2-7, with 7 bases fitting TRBD2. The V and J ends lost 3 bases and 4 bases, in that order; junction bases with no gene match: 9. This CDR3 contains 15 residues. Germline CDR1 reads LNHDA; CDR2 reads SQIVND (reference sequence). The DNA of the CDR3 is TGTGCCAGTAGTATCGCCGGCAGGGAGGGTTACGAGCAGTACTTC. Translation: CASSIAGREGYEQYF.

This clonotype came up a few times. This chain links TRBV18 with TRBJ1-1; weak D call: TRBD1 (5 bases). In germline, CDR1 is KGHSH, CDR2 LQKENI. The CDR3 runs to 14 residues. V gave up 4 bases and J gave up 2 bases, with 11 bases separating them. As DNA, the CDR3 is TGTGCCAGCTCACTTGACAGATTTAACACTGAAGCTTTCTTT. Amino acid sequence: CASSLDRFNTEAFF.

The genes are TRBV18 and TRBJ2-2, with 10 bases matching TRBD1. The CDR3 spans 17 residues. V lost 6 bases to trimming and J lost 4 bases; unmatched junction nucleotides: 11. From germline, CDR1 is KGHSH and CDR2 LQKENI. The CDR3 nucleotides read TGTGCCAGCTCGACGACCGGGACAGGGGCCCTCACCGGGGAGCTGTTTTTT. Protein sequence: CASSTTGTGALTGELFF.

This clonotype showed up just a few times. The chain links TRBV28 to TRBJ2-5, with D possibly being TRBD1 or TRBD2 (5 bases each). Per the germline V gene, CDR1 is MDHEN and CDR2 is SYDVKM. This CDR3 has 14 amino acids. V was clipped by 7 bases and J by 3 bases, with 15 bases between them. The CDR3: CASTPAWGKETQYF. CDR3 sequence (DNA): TGTGCCAGCACCCCCGCATGGGGGAAAGAGACCCAGTACTTC. The whole variable domain, filled in from reference TRBV28 and TRBJ2-5, reads DVKVTQSSRYLVKRTGEKVFLECVQDMDHENMFWYRQDPGLGLRLIYFSYDVKMKEKGDIPEGYSVSREKKERFSLILESASTNQTSMYLCASTPAWGKETQYFGPGTRLLVL.

This clonotype has only one observation. The chain is built from TRBV18 and TRBJ1-2; 7 bases are a match to TRBD1. With 2 bases clipped from V and 8 bases from J, the junction kept 17 bases outside the gene matches. Germline V lookup: CDR1 KGHSH, CDR2 LQKENI. This CDR3 is built from 17 residues. The CDR3 spells CASSPLPGTAPQGGYTF. CDR3 bases: TGTGCCAGCTCACCATTACCCGGGACAGCCCCTCAAGGAGGCTACACCTTC.

This clonotype occurred a few times. The genes are TRBV7-9 and TRBJ1-1; D may be TRBD1 (6 bases). Germline assignment: CDR1 SEHNR and CDR2 FQNEAQ (reference sequence). The CDR3 has 14 residues. Trimming cost V 5 bases and J 4 bases, with 14 bases left between them. CDR3 nucleotides: TGTGCCAGCAGCCCGGAGGGGGGTGGCACTGAAGCTTTCTTT. As protein: CASSPEGGGTEAFF.

The chain carries TRBV12-3 or TRBV12-4 and TRBJ1-4; no reliable D call. This CDR3 spans 15 amino acids. V shed 5 bases and J shed 6 bases, with 16 bases lying between them. CDR3 sequence (DNA): TGTGCCAGCAGTCGAGGGCCACTCCTTGATGAAAAACTGTTTTTT. It codes for CASSRGPLLDEKLFF.

This clonotype has a count of ten or more. The CDR3 loop reads CASSAIETQYF. The DNA of the CDR3 is TGCGCCAGCAGCGCAATCGAGACCCAGTACTTC. The chain employs TRBV5-1 and TRBJ2-5; D is undetermined. The V end was cut by 4 bases, the J end by 5 bases, with 6 bases between. Germline V CDR1 and CDR2: SGHRS, YFSETQ. The CDR3 has 11 residues.

The chain links TRBV27 to TRBJ2-7, with 7 bases identical to TRBD1. There are 15 residues in the CDR3. The V and J ends lost 0 bases and 5 bases, in that order; junction bases with no gene match: 7. CDR1 MNHEY and CDR2 SMNVEV come from the germline V gene (reference sequence). CDR3 bases: TGTGCCAGCAGTTTATCCGACAGGGCCCTCCACGAGCAGTACTTC. Translated, it gives CASSLSDRALHEQYF.